Detailed here is one T cell receptor beta chain. What it binds is unknown. The V segment lost 0 bases and the J segment 5 bases; nucleotides outside the gene matches: 14. CDR3 length: 19 residues. Germline V gene data show CDR1 as MGHRA and CDR2 as YSYEKL. This sample was included in a study of cytomegalovirus exposure and HLA in healthy donors. Study-wide results and limits: As a later analysis revealed, the rate of TCR association differed by HLA locus, with DRB1 most and HLA-C fewest. Earlier results showed most TCR beta V segments being productive about 90% or about 30% of the time. The study flagged approximately 180 TCR beta chains as cytomegalovirus-associated. Researchers had no immune exposure information except CMV serostatus available.

The PCR had 60 Vbeta and 13 Jbeta primers. Measured with immunoSEQ multiplex PCR; TCRdb has only the in-frame clones, and not every one. This sample carries around 14,000 clones, over 55% of them seen once, and the ten largest clones take roughly a sixth. This chain connects TRBV4-1 to TRBJ2-5, with 11 bases aligning to TRBD1. This clonotype was obtained from a woman in her fifties or sixties in good health and CMV-seropositive. The specimen was PBMCs. The CDR3 DNA is TGCGCCAGCAGCCAAGATCTCGGGTGGGGGGACAGGGGGTGGGAGACCCAGTACTTC. As protein: CASSQDLGWGDRGWETQYF.